The 20 T cell receptor beta chains reported below all come from one sample, sequenced in a study of PD-L1 blockade in urothelial cancer (dated by TCRdb to about 2017). Preparation of the library involved the immunoSEQ multiplex PCR assay. In its TCRdb copy, this immuneACCESS table keeps in-frame sequences only and misses some clones. Where compared with another copy, unresolved V genes explain less than half of these, and the others have no known cause. The sample data list about 50,000 clones, and 75% to 90% of these were observed just once. The top ten hold about 10% of the sample. The sample's time point label is to be understood as: peripheral blood 6 weeks after treatment start. The sample in question was PBMCs, obtained around atezolizumab (anti-PD-L1) treatment. These receptors were obtained from a man aged 60 to 75 with urothelial cancer.

The rearrangement links TRBV18 to TRBJ1-2; 11 bases are shared with TRBD1. The germline V gene has CDR1 KGHSH and CDR2 LQKENI. The J segment lost 0 bases and the V segment lost 6 bases, leaving 3 bases of the junction unmatched. This CDR3 has 15 amino acids. The CDR3 DNA reads TGTGCCAGCTCTCGGGACAGGGGGACTAACTATGGCTACACCTTC. Its translation is CASSRDRGTNYGYTF.

The rearrangement links TRBV4-2 to TRBJ2-7; weak D call: TRBD1 (7 bases). V lost 0 bases to trimming and J lost 3 bases, with 12 bases between them. This CDR3 is built from 15 residues. Germline V gene data show CDR1 as LGHNA and CDR2 as YNFKEQ. The CDR3 protein is CASSQDPGGIYEQYF. For the CDR3, the DNA is TGTGCCAGCAGCCAAGATCCAGGGGGGATCTACGAGCAGTACTTC.

CDR3 residues: CASRVSLSYEQYF. The DNA of the CDR3 is TGTGCCAGCCGGGTTTCGCTCTCCTACGAGCAGTACTTC. The chain carries TRBV28 and TRBJ2-7; D is undetermined. In germline, CDR1 is MDHEN, CDR2 SYDVKM. Trimming pared 8 bases from V and 0 bases from J, leaving 11 bases between. The CDR3 covers 13 residues.

The gene calls are TRBV6-1 and TRBJ1-2; D is perhaps TRBD1 (5 bases). Trimming cost V 7 bases and J 5 bases, with 17 bases left between them. This CDR3 spans 14 amino acids. The V gene's germline CDR1 is MNHNS and CDR2 SASEGT. This CDR3 is CASNIGDYRYGYTF. The CDR3 DNA follows: TGTGCCAGCAACATTGGGGACTACAGATATGGCTACACCTTC.

The CDR3 DNA follows: TGCAGCGTTGAAGATCAACAGGGGATCTATGGCTACACCTTC. The encoded protein is CSVEDQQGIYGYTF. V is TRBV29-1 and J is TRBJ1-2; TRBD1 matches at 7 bases. J gave up 4 bases and V 0 bases, and 5 bases lay outside the gene matches. CDR1 and CDR2 from the germline V gene are SQVTM and ANQGSEA. The CDR3 has 14 residues.

This rearrangement joins TRBV9 to TRBJ1-6; 11 nucleotides agree with TRBD1. This CDR3 contains 15 residues. V lost 4 bases to trimming and J lost 7 bases; unmatched junction nucleotides: 4. Germline CDR1 reads SGDLS; CDR2 reads YYNGEE. CDR3 loop: CASSPGQGENSPLHF. The CDR3 region has the DNA TGTGCCAGCAGCCCGGGACAGGGGGAAAATTCACCCCTCCACTTT.

CDR3 in DNA: TGTGCCAGTAGTAACGGACAGGGTGGTGAAAAACTGTTTTTT. Its translation is CASSNGQGGEKLFF. The V and J genes are TRBV19 and TRBJ1-4; TRBD1 agrees at 8 bases. The V gene end was trimmed by 4 bases and the J gene end by 7 bases; junction bases not matched to a gene: 5. CDR1 is LNHDA and CDR2 is SQIVND in the germline V gene (reference sequence). CDR3 length equals 14 residues.

The rearrangement joins TRBV2 to TRBJ1-2; 8 nucleotides align to TRBD1. CDR3 length: 16 amino acids. Germline trimming cut 0 bases from V and 5 bases from J; bases unmatched to any gene: 8. Germline V lookup: CDR1 SNHLY, CDR2 FYNNEI. CDR3 sequence: CASSEALTGGIYGYTF. As DNA, the CDR3 is TGTGCCAGCAGTGAAGCCCTAACAGGGGGAATTTATGGCTACACCTTC.

The V call is TRBV7-3, the J call TRBJ2-2; 7 nucleotides agree with TRBD1. This CDR3 region has 16 residues. The germline V gene has CDR1 SGHTA and CDR2 FQGTGA. Trimming at V came to 2 bases and at J to 7 bases, leaving 10 bases not matched to a gene. CDR3 in amino acids: CASSLSGRGNVGELFF. The CDR3 nucleotides are TGTGCCAGCAGCTTATCCGGCAGGGGGAATGTCGGGGAGCTGTTTTTT.

The chain couples TRBV7-2 to TRBJ2-3; 8 nucleotides agree with TRBD2. V was pared by 1 base and J by 0 bases, with 0 bases of the junction left unmatched. Germline values: CDR1 SGHTA, CDR2 FQGNSA. CDR3 length: 15 amino acids. The chain's CDR3 is CASSLVAGSTDTQYF. CDR3 sequence (DNA): TGTGCCAGCAGCTTAGTAGCGGGAAGCACAGATACGCAGTATTTT.

J is TRBJ2-1 and V is TRBV7-3; 9 bases are a match to TRBD1. The CDR3 has 15 residues. V was pared by 3 bases and J by 6 bases, with 6 bases of the junction left unmatched. Germline CDR1 and CDR2: SGHTA and FQGTGA. The CDR3 coding sequence is TGTGCCAGCAGCTTGAGACAGGGGGTACGCAATGAGCAGTTCTTC. Amino acid sequence: CASSLRQGVRNEQFF.

V is TRBV28 and J is TRBJ2-7, with D possibly TRBD2 on 6 matching bases. Germline CDR1 reads MDHEN; CDR2 reads SYDVKM. This CDR3 spans 15 amino acids. V lost 1 base and J 1 base, leaving 11 bases between the germline ends. The CDR3 sequence is CASSLYLAQSYEQYF. In DNA form, the CDR3 reads TGTGCCAGCAGTTTATATCTAGCGCAGTCCTACGAGCAGTACTTC.

The chain recombines TRBV27 with TRBJ2-3, with 9 bases aligning to TRBD2. CDR3 size: 17 residues. The germline gives CDR1 MNHEY, CDR2 SMNVEV (reference sequence). The junction had 8 bases not matched to a gene; V was cut back by 3 bases and J by 1 base. This CDR3 reads CASSFSRLAARTDTQYF. CDR3 DNA: TGTGCCAGCAGTTTTTCCCGACTAGCGGCCCGCACAGATACGCAGTATTTT.

J is TRBJ2-3 and V is TRBV5-1; 9 bases agree with TRBD1. The V gene's germline CDR1 is SGHRS and CDR2 YFSETQ. With V trimmed by 0 bases and J by 0 bases, 5 bases remained unmatched. The CDR3 consists of 17 residues. CDR3 coding DNA: TGCGCCAGCAGCTTGGGGACAGGGGCCCCTAGCACAGATACGCAGTATTTT. It is translated as CASSLGTGAPSTDTQYF.

This clone was counted once. J is TRBJ1-5 and V is TRBV4-3, with TRBD1 identical over 7 bases. This CDR3 is 15 amino acids long. Germline trimming cut 3 bases from V and 7 bases from J; bases unmatched to any gene: 9. Germline V lookup: CDR1 LGHNA, CDR2 YSLEER. CDR3 in amino acids: CASSQDDREWQPQHF. The CDR3 nucleotides are TGCGCCAGCAGCCAGGACGACAGGGAATGGCAGCCCCAGCATTTT.

The chain combines TRBV7-6 with TRBJ1-2; possibly TRBD1 for D (5 bases). Trimming took off 1 base at V and 6 bases at J, with 15 bases between the two ends. Germline assignment: CDR1 SGHVS and CDR2 FNYEAQ. This CDR3 comprises 15 residues. The CDR3 protein is CASSLGSSRGDGYTF. The DNA for the CDR3 is TGTGCCAGCAGCTTAGGTTCGAGCCGGGGGGATGGCTACACCTTC.

A remark on this clone: At one end the junction does not follow the germline gene, possibly because of a read error. The CDR3 is CASSQDRDSTTNTQYF. CDR3 nucleotides: TGCGCCAGCAGCCAAGACCGGGACAGTACCACAAATACGCAGTATTTT. The gene calls are TRBV4-1 and TRBJ2-3, with 7 bases fitting TRBD1. The germline CDR1 and CDR2 sequences are MGHRA and YSYEKL. The CDR3 spans 16 residues.

This chain connects TRBV6-5 to TRBJ2-7, with 14 bases that match TRBD2. The CDR3 has 16 residues. V gave up 2 bases and J gave up 3 bases; unmatched junction bases: 3. Per the germline V gene, CDR1 is MNHEY and CDR2 is SVGAGI. CDR3 sequence reads: CASSYRTSGGFYEQYF. For the CDR3, the DNA is TGTGCCAGCAGTTACCGGACTAGCGGGGGGTTCTACGAGCAGTACTTC.

The V call is TRBV7-9, the J call TRBJ2-5, with D possibly TRBD1 on 5 matching bases. Germline CDR1 and CDR2: SEHNR and FQNEAQ (reference sequence). V lost 5 bases, J lost 4 bases, and 20 bases lay in between. CDR3 length equals 16 residues. In nucleotides, the CDR3 is TGTGCCAGCAGCCTACTGTGGGGCGATTCAGCAGAGACCCAGTACTTC. Amino acids: CASSLLWGDSAETQYF.

This clone was seen a few times. Other DNA variants within this sample encode the same CDR3. The V call is TRBV10-3, the J call TRBJ1-2; a weak D match, TRBD1 (5 bases). This CDR3 has 14 residues. The V gene lost 0 bases and the J gene lost 2 bases, with 7 bases spanning the gap. Per the germline V gene, CDR1 is ENHRY and CDR2 is SYGVKD. The CDR3 loop reads CAISESTENYGYTF. CDR3 nucleotides: TGTGCCATCAGTGAGTCGACAGAAAACTATGGCTACACCTTC.